The 29 T cell receptor beta chains in this list originate from one sample, sequenced in a study of shared clonotypes between healthy human individuals. Clones were sequenced by immunoSEQ multiplex PCR, and TCRdb holds only the in-frame ones, with some missing. Among about 2 million clones listed, 85% to 95% were seen once. Source material: naive CD4+ T cells sorted from blood. Subset denoted: CD45RA+ positively selected. The receptors shown here come from a man aged 18 to 35 in good health.

V usage is TRBV30 and J usage is TRBJ2-7; no reliable D call. Per the germline V gene, CDR1 is GTSNPN and CDR2 is SVGIG (reference sequence). Deletions cut 5 bases from V and 6 bases from J, with 11 bases between. The CDR3 sequence is 11 residues long. This chain's CDR3 is CAWVTGSEQYF. CDR3 nucleotides: TGTGCCTGGGTGACTGGTAGCGAGCAGTACTTC.

Comments on this clone: Other DNA sequences in the same sample also yield this CDR3. V usage is TRBV5-4 and J usage is TRBJ2-5, with a possible D match to TRBD2 (6 bases). Trimming pared 0 bases from V and 1 base from J, leaving 7 bases between. Germline V gene sequence: CDR1 SGHNT, CDR2 YYREEE (reference sequence). The CDR3 is 14 amino acids. The CDR3 DNA is TGTGCCAGCAGCTTGGCCGGGGGCCAAGAGACCCAGTACTTC. As protein: CASSLAGGQETQYF.

The J gene is TRBJ1-1, the V gene TRBV5-1, with 8 bases identical to TRBD1. V dropped 0 bases and J dropped 2; count of bases not matched to a gene: 6. This CDR3 comprises 16 residues. Germline assignment: CDR1 SGHRS and CDR2 YFSETQ. The CDR3 region is CASSLEDRVGNTEAFF. CDR3 DNA sequence: TGCGCCAGCAGCTTGGAGGACAGGGTTGGAAACACTGAAGCTTTCTTT.

This chain connects TRBV30 to TRBJ2-2, with TRBD1 identical over 11 bases. Germline V gives CDR1 GTSNPN, CDR2 SVGIG (reference sequence). This CDR3 is built from 15 residues. Trimming took 3 bases from V and 7 from J; bases not matched to a gene: 7. CDR3 DNA: TGTGCCTGGAGGGGGACAGGGGGATTTGGCGGGGAGCTGTTTTTT. Its translation: CAWRGTGGFGGELFF.

Comments on this clone: The same CDR3 arises from other DNA sequences in this sample as well. V is TRBV6-5 and J is TRBJ1-1; 9 bases agree with TRBD1. The CDR3 loop spans 13 amino acids. Germline CDR1 reads MNHEY; CDR2 reads SVGAGI. V lost 5 bases to trimming and J lost 5 bases; unmatched junction nucleotides: 3. CDR3 residues: CASSRTGVTEAFF. The CDR3 nucleotides are TGTGCCAGCAGTCGGACAGGGGTAACTGAAGCTTTCTTT.

This clone appeared a single time. The chain links TRBV2 to TRBJ1-4; TRBD1 might be the D (6 bases). Per the germline V gene, CDR1 is SNHLY and CDR2 is FYNNEI. The CDR3 runs 15 residues. V dropped 7 bases and J dropped 8 bases, with 20 bases sitting between them. In DNA form, the CDR3 reads TGTGCCAGCACCCGCGAGGGGCAGGGGCCCGAAAAACTGTTTTTT. Translated: CASTREGQGPEKLFF.

V is TRBV28 and J is TRBJ1-1; 7 bases align to TRBD1. Germline CDR1 reads MDHEN; CDR2 reads SYDVKM. The CDR3 extends over 15 amino acids. Trimming cost V 3 bases and J 4 bases; bases outside gene matches: 8. CDR3 sequence reads: CASSFADRVPTEAFF. CDR3 nucleotides: TGTGCCAGCAGTTTTGCCGACAGGGTTCCCACTGAAGCTTTCTTT. The full variable domain, its missing parts supplied by reference TRBV28 and TRBJ1-1, is DVKVTQSSRYLVKRTGEKVFLECVQDMDHENMFWYRQDPGLGLRLIYFSYDVKMKEKGDIPEGYSVSREKKERFSLILESASTNQTSMYLCASSFADRVPTEAFFGQGTRLTVV.

The chain has TRBV29-1 and TRBJ2-3; a possible D gene is TRBD1 (6 bases). Germline assignment: CDR1 SQVTM and CDR2 ANQGSEA. This CDR3 has 13 residues. V was cut by 1 base and J by 5 bases, with 10 bases left in between. CDR3 DNA: TGCAGCGTTGAAGGCAGGGGACAAGATACGCAGTATTTT. Encoded protein: CSVEGRGQDTQYF.

The genes are TRBV6-1 and TRBJ1-1; tentative D call: TRBD1 (5 bases). Germline-derived CDR1 and CDR2 are MNHNS and SASEGT. There are 14 residues in the CDR3. The V end was cut by 8 bases, the J end by 2 bases, with 15 bases between. CDR3 amino acids: CASSRGIPNTEAFF. CDR3 DNA sequence: TGTGCCAGCTCTAGGGGTATCCCCAACACTGAAGCTTTCTTT.

This rearrangement joins TRBV7-8 to TRBJ2-3; perhaps TRBD2 as D (6 bases). The germline V gene has CDR1 SGHVS and CDR2 FQNEAQ. The CDR3 has 15 amino acids. Trimming cost V 5 bases and J 2 bases, with 14 bases left between them. CDR3 residues: CASSQGSGPTDTQYF. DNA of the CDR3: TGTGCCAGCAGCCAGGGTAGCGGACCCACAGATACGCAGTATTTT.

The rearrangement links TRBV6-1 to TRBJ1-6; TRBD1 might be the D (6 bases). Germline assignment: CDR1 MNHNS and CDR2 SASEGT. Deletions cut 6 bases from V and 7 bases from J, with 13 bases between. This CDR3 is built from 14 residues. CDR3: CASRGGLGNSPLHF. Written as DNA, the CDR3 is TGTGCCAGCAGGGGGGGGCTTGGGAATTCACCCCTCCACTTT.

The sample holds one count of this clone. The V gene is TRBV5-1, the J gene TRBJ2-7; 7 positions agree with TRBD1. Germline CDR1 is SGHRS and CDR2 is YFSETQ. The CDR3 has 13 residues. The V segment lost 2 bases and the J segment 5 bases; nucleotides outside the gene matches: 4. In nucleotides, the CDR3 is TGCGCCAGCAGCTTTAAGGGGGCCCACGAGCAGTACTTC. It codes for CASSFKGAHEQYF.

This chain connects TRBV25-1 to TRBJ1-2; D ambiguous. Trimming took 7 bases from V and 1 from J, leaving 10 bases between them. In germline, CDR1 is MGHDK, CDR2 SYGVNS. The CDR3 sequence is 13 residues long. This chain's CDR3 is CASTGGLNYGYTF. DNA for the CDR3: TGTGCCAGCACCGGAGGGCTTAACTATGGCTACACCTTC.

The V gene is TRBV27, the J gene TRBJ2-5, with 9 bases fitting TRBD1. V lost 0 bases and J lost 4; bases outside the gene matches: 15. The CDR3 is 19 amino acids. The germline V gene has CDR1 MNHEY and CDR2 SMNVEV (reference sequence). The CDR3 reads CASSLSGTGLQAGLETQYF. CDR3 nucleotides: TGTGCCAGCAGTTTATCCGGGACAGGGTTGCAGGCAGGGTTAGAGACCCAGTACTTC.

The chain uses TRBV30 and TRBJ2-6, with D uncertain. Germline V lookup: CDR1 GTSNPN, CDR2 SVGIG (reference sequence). CDR3 size: 15 residues. V lost 3 bases and J lost 0, with 9 bases in between. CDR3 amino acids: CAWSGPSSGANVLTF. The CDR3 DNA reads TGTGCCTGGAGCGGGCCCTCCTCTGGGGCCAACGTCCTGACTTTC.

This chain connects TRBV18 to TRBJ1-2; D call uncertain. The germline gives CDR1 KGHSH, CDR2 LQKENI. Trimming took 4 bases from V and 0 from J, leaving 9 bases between them. CDR3 length equals 14 residues. This chain's CDR3 is CASSRTNANYGYTF. As DNA, the CDR3 is TGTGCCAGCTCACGGACGAATGCTAACTATGGCTACACCTTC.

This clone was seen more than once but under ten times. The V gene is TRBV15, the J gene TRBJ2-3, with D possibly matching TRBD2 (7 bases). Deletions cut 3 bases from V and 6 bases from J, with 13 bases between. Germline-derived CDR1 and CDR2 are LNHNV and YYDKDF (reference sequence). The CDR3 extends over 14 amino acids. CDR3 residues: CATSSLGGLDTQYF. The CDR3 region has the DNA TGTGCCACCAGCAGCCTCGGGGGGCTGGATACGCAGTATTTT. Based on the CDR3 plus reference TRBV15 and TRBJ2-3, the full variable domain is DAMVIQNPRYQVTQFGKPVTLSCSQTLNHNVMYWYQQKSSQAPKLLFHYYDKDFNNEADTPDNFQSRRPNTSFCFLDIRSPGLGDTAMYLCATSSLGGLDTQYFGPGTRLTVL.

The chain recombines TRBV2 with TRBJ1-2; possibly TRBD1 for D (6 bases). The V and J ends lost 1 base and 10 bases respectively, with 19 bases between them. Germline-derived CDR1 and CDR2 are SNHLY and FYNNEI. This CDR3 spans 15 amino acids. CDR3 loop: CASSEVTGPGGDYTF. The CDR3 coding sequence is TGTGCCAGCAGTGAAGTCACAGGGCCTGGGGGTGACTACACCTTC. Full variable domain (remainder filled in from reference TRBV2 and TRBJ1-2): EPEVTQTPSHQVTQMGQEVILRCVPISNHLYFYWYRQILGQKVEFLVSFYNNEISEKSEIFDDQFSVERPDGSNFTLKIRSTKLEDSAMYFCASSEVTGPGGDYTFGSGTRLTVV.

The chain is built from TRBV30 and TRBJ1-4; no clear D. The germline V gene has CDR1 GTSNPN and CDR2 SVGIG (reference sequence). This CDR3 contains 13 residues. V gave up 4 bases and J gave up 3 bases, with 9 bases separating them. DNA of the CDR3: TGTGCCTGGACCGGGCAGTCTAATGAAAAACTGTTTTTT. Amino acid sequence: CAWTGQSNEKLFF.

The chain is built from TRBV19 and TRBJ1-5, with D hard to call. CDR3 size: 15 residues. CDR1 is LNHDA and CDR2 is SQIVND in the germline V gene (reference sequence). Trimming removed 7 bases at V and 2 bases at J, with 15 bases between. DNA for the CDR3: TGTGCCAGTACTCGGCTTCCGTGGGGCAATCAGCCCCAGCATTTT. Protein: CASTRLPWGNQPQHF.

This chain connects TRBV5-6 to TRBJ2-3, with 10 bases fitting TRBD2. J gave up 7 bases and V 0 bases, and 11 bases lay outside the gene matches. The CDR3 is 17 residues long. The germline V gene encodes CDR1 SGHDT and CDR2 YYEEEE. The CDR3 DNA reads as TGTGCCAGCAGCTTGGCAATAGCGGGGGGAGGCACGAATACGCAGTATTTT. It codes for CASSLAIAGGGTNTQYF.

This chain joins TRBV7-2 and TRBJ1-5, with D tentatively TRBD1 (5 bases). The V and J ends lost 1 base and 7 bases respectively, with 14 bases between them. The germline CDR1 and CDR2 sequences are SGHTA and FQGNSA. This CDR3 region has 15 residues. As DNA, the CDR3 is TGTGCCAGCAGCTTAGAATTGGCAGGGAGGCAGCCCCAGCATTTT. Translated, it gives CASSLELAGRQPQHF.

The J gene is TRBJ1-5, the V gene TRBV18, with TRBD1 matching over 9 bases. Germline V gene sequence: CDR1 KGHSH, CDR2 LQKENI. The CDR3 covers 16 residues. The trim removed 6 bases at V and 7 bases at J, leaving 13 bases unmatched. The CDR3 DNA follows: TGTGCCAGCTCCCTCGCTTCACAGGGGGCAACGCAGCCCCAGCATTTT. The encoded protein is CASSLASQGATQPQHF.

The chain employs TRBV19 and TRBJ1-5, with D possibly matching TRBD1 (6 bases). Germline V CDR1 and CDR2: LNHDA, SQIVND (reference sequence). With 8 bases removed from V and 6 bases from J, the gap between germline ends came to 14 bases. The CDR3 length is 13 residues. In DNA form, the CDR3 reads TGTGCCAGTGGGGACATTTATGGTCAGCCCCAGCATTTT. This gives the protein CASGDIYGQPQHF. Drawing the rest from reference TRBV19 and TRBJ1-5, the complete variable domain is DGGITQSPKYLFRKEGQNVTLSCEQNLNHDAMYWYRQDPGQGLRLIYYSQIVNDFQKGDIAEGYSVSREKKESFPLTVTSAQKNPTAFYLCASGDIYGQPQHFGDGTRLSIL.

This clone was detected once. This chain connects TRBV4-1 to TRBJ2-2; D not certain. V gave up 0 bases and J gave up 6 bases, with 8 bases separating them. This CDR3 is 14 amino acids long. Germline CDR1 is MGHRA and CDR2 is YSYEKL. The CDR3 nucleotides are TGCGCCAGCAGCCAAGACGATGGGCCCGGGGAGCTGTTTTTT. Its protein product is CASSQDDGPGELFF.

The J gene is TRBJ2-2, the V gene TRBV2, with no clear D. The V gene's germline CDR1 is SNHLY and CDR2 FYNNEI. Trimming took off 1 base at V and 5 bases at J, with 5 bases between the two ends. This CDR3 is built from 13 residues. CDR3 loop: CASSEERTGELFF. The CDR3 bases are TGTGCCAGCAGTGAAGAGCGAACCGGGGAGCTGTTTTTT.

The rearrangement joins TRBV10-3 to TRBJ2-2, with 11 bases aligning to TRBD2. Germline CDR1 is ENHRY and CDR2 is SYGVKD. The J segment lost 7 bases and the V segment lost 3 bases, leaving 16 bases of the junction unmatched. The CDR3 contains 19 residues. CDR3: CAISERSGLAGGHSGELFF. The CDR3 region has the DNA TGTGCCATCAGTGAACGGTCTGGGTTAGCGGGAGGGCACAGCGGGGAGCTGTTTTTT.

The chain uses TRBV7-2 and TRBJ1-2, with D perhaps matching TRBD1 (5 bases). This CDR3 comprises 17 residues. Trimming pared 1 base from V and 7 bases from J, leaving 22 bases between. CDR1 SGHTA and CDR2 FQGNSA come from the germline V gene. Here the CDR3 reads CASSLGAGITTNSGYTF. In DNA form, the CDR3 reads TGTGCCAGCAGCTTAGGTGCAGGGATCACTACTAATTCTGGCTACACCTTC.

The chain has TRBV29-1 and TRBJ2-2; D gene uncertain. Trimming shortened V by 4 bases and J by 0 bases, and 9 bases separated the two germline ends. Germline V CDR1 and CDR2: SQVTM, ANQGSEA. CDR3 length equals 14 residues. The CDR3, as DNA: TGCAGCGTTGTCCCCAGATCGAACACCGGGGAGCTGTTTTTT. It is translated as CSVVPRSNTGELFF.